Listed here are 20 T cell receptor beta chains from one sample, sequenced in a study of cytomegalovirus exposure and HLA in healthy donors. Profiling relied on immunoSEQ multiplex PCR, and the TCRdb table lists in-frame clones only, not all of them. The sample lists roughly 200,000 clones, roughly 86% seen once, with more than 5.5% in the top ten. What was sequenced was PBMCs. These receptors were collected from a young man in good health and CMV-seropositive.

The rearrangement uses TRBV30 and TRBJ2-1; 9 nucleotides agree with TRBD2. The germline gives CDR1 GTSNPN, CDR2 SVGIG (reference sequence). Germline trimming cut 0 bases from V and 3 bases from J; bases unmatched to any gene: 15. This CDR3 is built from 19 residues. The CDR3 DNA follows: TGTGCCTGGAGTGTAGGCCCTCGAGGGCGGGGGGGAGACTACAATGAGCAGTTCTTC. Protein product: CAWSVGPRGRGGDYNEQFF.

The rearrangement uses TRBV4-1 and TRBJ2-7; 8 bases map to TRBD1. Germline lookup yields CDR1 MGHRA and CDR2 YSYEKL. The CDR3 runs to 15 residues. V lost 1 base and J lost 3; bases outside the gene matches: 5. The CDR3 bases are TGCGCCAGCAGCCAAGGGAGAGGACAGGGCTACGAGCAGTACTTC. Translation gives CASSQGRGQGYEQYF.

This chain connects TRBV5-1 to TRBJ1-6, with D unclear. The CDR3 is made up of 15 amino acids. CDR1 SGHRS and CDR2 YFSETQ come from the germline V gene. The V gene lost 0 bases and the J gene lost 5 bases, with 9 bases spanning the gap. CDR3 sequence reads: CASSLDGIHNSPLHF. The DNA for the CDR3 is TGCGCCAGCAGCTTGGACGGAATCCATAATTCACCCCTCCACTTT.

The genes are TRBV7-9 and TRBJ2-7; D possibly uses TRBD1 or TRBD2 (7 bases each). The germline V gene encodes CDR1 SEHNR and CDR2 FQNEAQ (reference sequence). CDR3 size: 19 residues. The V and J ends lost 5 bases and 1 base respectively, with 27 bases between them. The CDR3 is CASSPAPGGPGGASYEQYF. The DNA of the CDR3 is TGTGCCAGCAGCCCCGCCCCCGGGGGGCCAGGGGGGGCGTCCTACGAGCAGTACTTC.

The rearrangement links TRBV6-1 to TRBJ2-7; TRBD1 might be the D (7 bases). CDR1 MNHNS and CDR2 SASEGT come from the germline V gene. The CDR3 is made up of 15 amino acids. Deletions cut 8 bases from V and 2 bases from J, with 19 bases between. In DNA form, the CDR3 reads TGTGCCAGCCAGGGGGGCCGGAATATTGCCTACGAGCAGTACTTC. This codes for CASQGGRNIAYEQYF.

This clone was found a few times. This sample includes further DNA sequences coding for the same CDR3. This chain joins TRBV28 and TRBJ2-3; D possibly corresponds to TRBD2 (6 bases). The germline V and J ends were trimmed by 3 bases and 3 bases, with 10 bases remaining between them. Germline CDR1 MDHEN, CDR2 SYDVKM. The CDR3 sequence is 14 residues long. CDR3 sequence (DNA): TGTGCCAGCAGTTTTGTCGCGGGAACAGATACGCAGTATTTT. It is translated as CASSFVAGTDTQYF.

In DNA, the CDR3 is TGTGCCTGGAGTGTACAGCGGGGGGGTTACAATGAGCAGTTCTTC. Protein product: CAWSVQRGGYNEQFF. V usage is TRBV30 and J usage is TRBJ2-1; 10 nucleotides match TRBD2. Germline CDR1 and CDR2: GTSNPN and SVGIG (reference sequence). Germline trimming cut 0 bases from V and 4 bases from J; bases unmatched to any gene: 3. The CDR3 runs 15 residues. The full variable domain, its missing parts supplied by reference TRBV30 and TRBJ2-1, is SQTIHQWPATLVQPVGSPLSLECTVEGTSNPNLYWYRQAAGRGLQLLFYSVGIGQISSEVPQNLSASRPQDRQFILSSKKLLLSDSGFYLCAWSVQRGGYNEQFFGPGTRLTVL.

The rearrangement links TRBV19 to TRBJ2-2; D not resolved. This CDR3 region has 15 residues. Germline V gene data show CDR1 as LNHDA and CDR2 as SQIVND (reference sequence). The V and J ends lost 3 bases and 5 bases respectively, with 13 bases between them. The CDR3 region is CASSIWQVRTGELFF. CDR3 nucleotide sequence: TGTGCCAGTAGTATCTGGCAGGTTCGGACCGGGGAGCTGTTTTTT.

This clone was detected a few times. The V call is TRBV7-9, the J call TRBJ2-7; D call uncertain. V lost 5 bases, J lost 6 bases, and 14 bases lay in between. Germline CDR1 reads SEHNR; CDR2 reads FQNEAQ (reference sequence). The CDR3 is 13 residues long. The DNA of the CDR3 is TGTGCCAGCAGCCCTGAAGCCGTACCCGAGCAGTACTTC. Protein product: CASSPEAVPEQYF.

The CDR3 sequence: CASSFSDASSYEQYF. CDR3 bases: TGCGCCAGCAGCTTCTCGGACGCGAGCTCCTACGAGCAGTACTTC. The J gene is TRBJ2-7, the V gene TRBV5-1; D is ambiguous. V lost 2 bases, J lost 0 bases, and 12 bases lay in between. Looked up from germline, CDR1 is SGHRS and CDR2 is YFSETQ. This CDR3 region has 15 residues. Using reference TRBV5-1 and TRBJ2-7 for the parts outside the CDR3, the full variable domain is KAGVTQTPRYLIKTRGQQVTLSCSPISGHRSVSWYQQTPGQGLQFLFEYFSETQRNKGNFPGRFSGRQFSNSRSEMNVSTLELGDSALYLCASSFSDASSYEQYFGPGTRLTVT.

The chain uses TRBV10-3 and TRBJ1-5; D is unresolved. The CDR3 consists of 14 residues. V was shortened by 2 bases and J by 6 bases, with 11 bases between the two germline ends. The germline CDR1 and CDR2 sequences are ENHRY and SYGVKD. The CDR3 DNA reads TGTGCCATCAGTGAGGAGTTCATGGGTCAGCCCCAGCATTTT. Amino acids: CAISEEFMGQPQHF.

This clone has only a few counts. This chain uses TRBV4-1 with TRBJ2-1, with 10 bases matching TRBD2. The CDR3 has 15 residues. Per germline, CDR1 MGHRA and CDR2 YSYEKL. The V gene end was trimmed by 4 bases and the J gene end by 4 bases; junction bases not matched to a gene: 4. The CDR3 bases are TGCGCCAGCAGCCGCTCGGGACTAGCGTACAATGAGCAGTTCTTC. Translating gives CASSRSGLAYNEQFF.

Here the CDR3 reads CASSPRDRGPDTQYF. In nucleotides, the CDR3 is TGTGCCAGCAGCCCTCGGGACAGGGGGCCAGATACGCAGTATTTT. The V call is TRBV11-2, the J call TRBJ2-3, with 12 bases that match TRBD1. This CDR3 has 15 amino acids. Germline CDR1 is SGHAT and CDR2 is FQNNGV. After removal of 5 bases from V and 4 bases from J, the junction contained 4 bases not matched to a gene.

The chain links TRBV7-2 to TRBJ2-1, with no clear D. Germline CDR1 is SGHTA and CDR2 is FQGNSA. The length of the CDR3 is 13 residues. With 5 bases removed from V and 9 bases from J, the gap between germline ends came to 14 bases. The chain's CDR3 is CASSPRAVGEQFF. CDR3 in DNA: TGTGCCAGCAGCCCTAGGGCCGTCGGTGAGCAGTTCTTC.

This chain links TRBV2 with TRBJ1-2; TRBD1 aligns across 7 bases. CDR3 length: 14 residues. V gave up 5 bases and J gave up 2 bases; unmatched junction bases: 5. CDR1 is SNHLY, CDR2 FYNNEI, per germline. The CDR3 DNA follows: TGTGCCAGCAGTACACAGGGGAGGAACTATGGCTACACCTTC. Its protein is CASSTQGRNYGYTF. Full variable domain (outside the CDR3, taken from reference TRBV2 and TRBJ1-2): EPEVTQTPSHQVTQMGQEVILRCVPISNHLYFYWYRQILGQKVEFLVSFYNNEISEKSEIFDDQFSVERPDGSNFTLKIRSTKLEDSAMYFCASSTQGRNYGYTFGSGTRLTVV.

The chain carries TRBV7-9 and TRBJ2-4; D gene unclear. Per the germline V gene, CDR1 is SEHNR and CDR2 is FQNEAQ (reference sequence). Trimming shortened V by 0 bases and J by 1 base, and 4 bases separated the two germline ends. The CDR3 length is 14 residues. The CDR3 loop reads CASSLAGAKNIQYF. The CDR3 bases are TGTGCCAGCAGCTTAGCGGGGGCCAAAAACATTCAGTACTTC.

The CDR3 DNA follows: TGTGCCAGCAGTTACGACCCGCGGGGGAACTATGGCTACACCTTC. Protein sequence: CASSYDPRGNYGYTF. The J gene is TRBJ1-2, the V gene TRBV6-5, with a tentative D call TRBD1 (5 bases). The CDR3 has 15 amino acids. Germline V lookup: CDR1 MNHEY, CDR2 SVGAGI. V lost 2 bases to trimming and J lost 2 bases, with 12 bases between them.

The chain links TRBV5-4 to TRBJ1-3; D is possibly TRBD1 (5 bases). Germline values: CDR1 SGHNT, CDR2 YYREEE (reference sequence). The CDR3 totals 16 residues. V was pared by 0 bases and J by 2 bases, with 12 bases between. The CDR3 DNA follows: TGTGCCAGCAGCTTGGTAGGGGACTTCACTGGAAACACCATATATTTT. Translated, it gives CASSLVGDFTGNTIYF.

This clone showed up just once. This sequence joins TRBV9 and TRBJ2-7, with D possibly being TRBD2 (7 bases). Trimming stripped 3 bases from V and 0 bases from J, with 10 bases between. CDR1 and CDR2 from the germline V gene are SGDLS and YYNGEE. CDR3 length: 14 residues. CDR3 sequence (DNA): TGTGCCAGCAGCGAGGGGGGGAGCTCCTACGAGCAGTACTTC. It encodes CASSEGGSSYEQYF. The variable domain in full, completed from reference TRBV9 and TRBJ2-7, reads DSGVTQTPKHLITATGQRVTLRCSPRSGDLSVYWYQQSLDQGLQFLIQYYNGEERAKGNILERFSAQQFPDLHSELNLSSLELGDSALYFCASSEGGSSYEQYFGPGTRLTVT.

The chain couples TRBV7-3 to TRBJ2-7; 10 bases match TRBD2. V shed 1 base, J shed 6 bases, and the junction held 6 bases outside the gene matches. Germline CDR1 is SGHTA and CDR2 is FQGTGA. There are 15 residues in the CDR3. The CDR3 DNA is TGTGCCAGCAGCTTAATAGCGGGAGGACCCGCCGAGCAGTACTTC. Protein: CASSLIAGGPAEQYF.